This T cell receptor (beta chain) was captured by sequencing in a study of blood T cell repertoires in COVID-19. In the study overall: Samples came from the United States, Italy and Spain, spanning acute and convalescent COVID-19. Sources were T cells, B-cell-depleted T cells, or PBMCs; the material itself was cDNA or gDNA.

Trimming took 4 bases from V and 5 from J; bases not matched to a gene: 6. Germline loops: CDR1 SGDLS, CDR2 YYNGEE. The CDR3 sequence is 15 residues long. Original analysis: Amplifying reference gene primers gave estimates of nucleated cell counts. Clones were read by immunoSEQ multiplex PCR, and TCRdb kept only the in-frame ones, dropping some. The D gene and trimming were derived from the DNA, and the V and J assignments and clone size from that table. The repertoire holds 130,000 to 150,000 clones, 75% to 90% seen once, with approximately 6.2% in the top ten. This receptor was obtained from a man older than 75 with acute or convalescent COVID-19. The V and J genes are TRBV9 and TRBJ2-5; 12 positions agree with TRBD2. Specimen: peripheral blood. The CDR3 is CASSITSGGRETQYF. The DNA of the CDR3 is TGTGCCAGCAGCATCACTAGCGGGGGGCGGGAGACCCAGTACTTC.